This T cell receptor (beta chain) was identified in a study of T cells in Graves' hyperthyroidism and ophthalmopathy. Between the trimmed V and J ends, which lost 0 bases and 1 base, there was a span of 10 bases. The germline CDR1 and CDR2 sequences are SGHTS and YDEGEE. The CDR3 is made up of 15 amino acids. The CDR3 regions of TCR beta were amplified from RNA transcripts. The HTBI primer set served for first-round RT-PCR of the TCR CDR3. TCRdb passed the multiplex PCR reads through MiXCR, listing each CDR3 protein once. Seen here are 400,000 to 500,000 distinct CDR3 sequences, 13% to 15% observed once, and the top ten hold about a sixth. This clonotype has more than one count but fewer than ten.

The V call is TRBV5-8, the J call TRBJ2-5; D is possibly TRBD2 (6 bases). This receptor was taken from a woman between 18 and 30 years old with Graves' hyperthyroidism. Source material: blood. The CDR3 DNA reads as TGTGCCAGCAGCTTGGGTGGCGGGACCCAAGAGACCCAGTACTTC. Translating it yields CASSLGGGTQETQYF.